The 23 T cell receptor beta chains below come from one sample, sequenced in a study of neurological immune-mediated disorders. Using its own MiXCR run on the 5' RACE reads, TCRdb lists one record per CDR3 protein. The profile shows approximately 45,000 distinct CDR3 sequences, about 13% of them singletons. The sequenced sample consisted of PBMCs. These TCRs come from a female donor in good health.

This clonotype showed up many times. The chain employs TRBV18 and TRBJ2-3; D uncertain. Trimming shortened V by 3 bases and J by 5 bases, and 6 bases separated the two germline ends. The length of the CDR3 is 12 residues. Germline V gene sequence: CDR1 KGHSH, CDR2 LQKENI. The CDR3 loop reads CASSPGVDTQYF. CDR3 sequence (DNA): TGTGCCAGCTCACCTGGGGTAGATACGCAGTATTTT.

This sequence joins TRBV18 and TRBJ2-7, with a weak D call TRBD2 (6 bases). The CDR3 covers 14 residues. The V gene's germline CDR1 is KGHSH and CDR2 LQKENI. V shed 3 bases and J shed 6 bases, with 15 bases lying between them. The CDR3 loop reads CASSPRDGAPEQYF. CDR3 bases: TGTGCCAGCTCACCGCGGGACGGCGCCCCCGAGCAGTACTTC.

This clonotype was picked up many times. The chain joins TRBV5-1 to TRBJ2-7; 10 bases fit TRBD1. The junction had 5 bases not matched to a gene; V was cut back by 0 bases and J by 5 bases. The CDR3 has 15 amino acids. Germline V gene lookup returns CDR1 SGHRS and CDR2 YFSETQ. The CDR3 region is CASSLGGTGADEQYF. The CDR3 region has the DNA TGCGCCAGCAGCTTGGGGGGGACAGGGGCGGACGAGCAGTACTTC.

This clonotype was observed at least ten times. The V and J genes are TRBV16 and TRBJ1-2, with TRBD1 as a possible D gene (6 bases). Looked up from germline, CDR1 is KGHSY and CDR2 is FQNENV. The CDR3 covers 16 residues. With 2 bases removed from V and 0 bases from J, the gap between germline ends came to 13 bases. The CDR3 DNA reads TGTGCCAGCAGCCAAGCCTCGACAGGCGCTAACTATGGCTACACCTTC. This gives the protein CASSQASTGANYGYTF. Variable domain in full (rest from reference TRBV16 and TRBJ1-2): GEEVAQTPKHLVRGEGQKAKLYCAPIKGHSYVFWYQQVLKNEFKFLISFQNENVFDETGMPKERFSAKCLPNSPCSLEIQATKLEDSAVYFCASSQASTGANYGYTFGSGTRLTVV.

This clonotype showed up many times. This chain links TRBV28 with TRBJ2-7; 8 bases match TRBD2. Trimming cost V 7 bases and J 2 bases; bases outside gene matches: 10. Germline CDR1 is MDHEN and CDR2 is SYDVKM. The CDR3 contains 15 residues. The DNA for the CDR3 is TGTGCCAGCACCCCCGGGGGGGCAGGGACCTACGAGCAGTACTTC. Translating it yields CASTPGGAGTYEQYF.

This clonotype has at least ten counts. The rearrangement joins TRBV3-1 to TRBJ2-1; 10 bases fit TRBD2. Germline V lookup: CDR1 LGHDT, CDR2 YNNKEL (reference sequence). With 0 bases clipped from V and 11 bases from J, the junction kept 10 bases outside the gene matches. This CDR3 has 16 amino acids. The CDR3 loop reads CASSQDLLAGVGKQFF. DNA of the CDR3: TGTGCCAGCAGCCAAGATCTCCTAGCGGGGGTCGGTAAGCAGTTCTTC.

This clonotype appeared many times. V is TRBV18 and J is TRBJ2-7; the D is unclear. The CDR3 totals 13 residues. The germline V gene has CDR1 KGHSH and CDR2 LQKENI. Trimming removed 3 bases from V and 6 bases from J, with 12 bases in between. This chain's CDR3 is CASSPSSWGEQYF. CDR3 in DNA: TGTGCCAGCTCACCCTCGTCGTGGGGCGAGCAGTACTTC.

This clonotype was counted ten times or more. The CDR3 coding sequence is TGCGCCAGCAGCTTAGGACTAGCGGGAGGGCCAGGGGAGCAGTTCTTC. As protein: CASSLGLAGGPGEQFF. V is TRBV5-1 and J is TRBJ2-1; 15 bases are shared with TRBD2. The CDR3 has 16 residues. J lost 10 bases, V lost 2 bases, and 7 bases had no gene match. The germline gives CDR1 SGHRS, CDR2 YFSETQ.

There are many counts of this clonotype. V and J are TRBV6-5 and TRBJ2-2; D gene unclear. The CDR3 consists of 17 residues. V was shortened by 5 bases and J by 0 bases, with 16 bases between the two germline ends. Germline CDR1 MNHEY, CDR2 SVGAGI. The CDR3 nucleotides read TGTGCCAGCAGTCCGCCTACACTGTTCGCGAACACCGGGGAGCTGTTTTTT. This gives the protein CASSPPTLFANTGELFF.

The chain joins TRBV6-5 to TRBJ1-2; 12 positions agree with TRBD1. The length of the CDR3 is 15 residues. Germline loops: CDR1 MNHEY, CDR2 SVGAGI. Trimming at V came to 8 bases and at J to 8 bases, leaving 12 bases not matched to a gene. CDR3 in DNA: TGTGCCAGCGGGGGACAGGGGGCTTTAAATGGCGGCTACACCTTC. It translates to CASGGQGALNGGYTF.

There are many counts of this clonotype. The rearrangement links TRBV5-1 to TRBJ2-7; 9 nucleotides agree with TRBD1. This CDR3 region has 14 residues. Germline loops: CDR1 SGHRS, CDR2 YFSETQ. Trimming took 5 bases from V and 4 from J; bases not matched to a gene: 7. CDR3 residues: CASSPGQGVYEQYF. The CDR3 DNA is TGCGCCAGCAGTCCGGGACAGGGCGTTTACGAGCAGTACTTC.

Many counts were recorded for this clonotype. The CDR3 protein is CASSQAARPYGYTF. CDR3 coding DNA: TGTGCCAGCAGCCAAGCCGCGAGGCCCTATGGCTACACCTTC. The V and J genes are TRBV3-1 and TRBJ1-2; no definite D call. The CDR3 extends over 14 amino acids. Germline CDR1 reads LGHDT; CDR2 reads YNNKEL (reference sequence). Trimming removed 1 base from V and 4 bases from J, with 10 bases in between.

The chain uses TRBV7-2 and TRBJ1-2; a weak D match, TRBD1 (5 bases). Germline V lookup: CDR1 SGHTA, CDR2 FQGNSA. The CDR3 runs to 15 residues. The V end lost 5 bases, the J end lost 3 bases, and 16 bases lay between the germline ends. The DNA of the CDR3 is TGTGCCAGCAGCCGTGACCCCGGAGGGGACTATGGCTACACCTTC. Translating it yields CASSRDPGGDYGYTF.

This clonotype was found many times. The chain combines TRBV5-1 with TRBJ2-1; 8 bases match TRBD1. Germline loops: CDR1 SGHRS, CDR2 YFSETQ. V was pared by 9 bases and J by 2 bases, with 7 bases of the junction left unmatched. The CDR3 consists of 14 residues. The CDR3 here is CATSQGGAYNEQFF. The CDR3 nucleotides are TGCGCCACTTCACAGGGGGGCGCCTACAATGAGCAGTTCTTC.

This clonotype was observed at least ten times. The V call is TRBV9, the J call TRBJ2-7; D is possibly TRBD1 (5 bases). V lost 0 bases and J 4 bases, leaving 8 bases between the germline ends. CDR1 and CDR2 (germline): SGDLS, YYNGEE. The CDR3 totals 13 residues. The chain's CDR3 is CASSVATDYEQYF. The CDR3 DNA is TGTGCCAGCAGCGTAGCGACAGATTACGAGCAGTACTTC.

This clonotype appeared many times. The chain links TRBV28 to TRBJ2-4; D is perhaps TRBD2 (6 bases). There are 16 residues in the CDR3. The V end lost 7 bases, the J end lost 0 bases, and 16 bases lay between the germline ends. The germline V gene encodes CDR1 MDHEN and CDR2 SYDVKM. In nucleotides, the CDR3 is TGTGCCAGCACAACCCCCGTGGGACTAGCCAAAAACATTCAGTACTTC. Translation: CASTTPVGLAKNIQYF.

This clonotype was seen repeatedly, ten times or more. The germline gene is not matched at one end of the junction; a read error may be the cause. The J gene is TRBJ1-1, the V gene TRBV13, with 9 bases fitting TRBD1. From germline, CDR1 is PRHDT and CDR2 FYEKMQ (reference sequence). The CDR3 extends over 14 amino acids. The CDR3: CASSLGTGLTEAFF. In nucleotides, the CDR3 is TGTGCCAGCAGCCTAGGGACAGGGCTCACTGAAGCTTTCTTT.

The chain is built from TRBV7-8 and TRBJ2-7; a weak D match, TRBD2 (6 bases). V was clipped by 5 bases and J by 1 base, with 12 bases between them. The germline V gene encodes CDR1 SGHVS and CDR2 FQNEAQ. The CDR3 has 14 residues. CDR3 in amino acids: CASSARGGSYEQYF. The CDR3 DNA sequence: TGTGCCAGCAGCGCGCGGGGAGGATCCTACGAGCAGTACTTC.

This clonotype was seen at least ten times. The chain carries TRBV11-2 and TRBJ2-1, with 11 bases lining up with TRBD2. Germline loops: CDR1 SGHAT, CDR2 FQNNGV. The CDR3 has 15 residues. V trimming: 3 bases; J trimming: 5 bases; junction bases outside the gene matches: 3. The CDR3 here is CASSFTSGGHNEQFF. Here the CDR3 DNA reads TGTGCCAGCAGCTTTACTAGCGGGGGCCACAATGAGCAGTTCTTC. Using reference TRBV11-2 and TRBJ2-1 for the parts outside the CDR3, the full variable domain is EAGVAQSPRYKIIEKRQSVAFWCNPISGHATLYWYQQILGQGPKLLIQFQNNGVVDDSQLPKDRFSAERLKGVDSTLKIQPAKLEDSAVYLCASSFTSGGHNEQFFGPGTRLTVL.

About this clonotype: The junction differs from germline at one of its ends, possibly a read error. CDR3 amino acids: CGSSYYGSGINNEQFF. For the CDR3, the DNA is TGTGGCAGCAGTTATTACGGATCAGGGATCAACAATGAGCAGTTCTTC. The chain links TRBV6-6 to TRBJ2-1; D may be TRBD1 (5 bases). The CDR3 spans 16 residues. Germline lookup yields CDR1 MNHNY and CDR2 SVGAGI (reference sequence).

This clonotype was observed at least ten times. V usage is TRBV10-3 and J usage is TRBJ2-1; 10 bases are a match to TRBD2. Germline CDR1 is ENHRY and CDR2 is SYGVKD. V lost 6 bases, J lost 10 bases, and 12 bases stayed unmatched. CDR3 length equals 15 residues. CDR3 sequence reads: CAIRSSGSDVTEQFF. In nucleotides, the CDR3 is TGTGCCATCAGATCTAGCGGGAGCGACGTTACGGAGCAGTTCTTC.

This clonotype was counted only a few times. This chain connects TRBV18 to TRBJ1-2; 10 bases are a match to TRBD1. Germline loops: CDR1 KGHSH, CDR2 LQKENI. CDR3 size: 15 residues. Trimming at V came to 5 bases and at J to 4 bases, leaving 7 bases not matched to a gene. The CDR3 nucleotides read TGTGCCAGCTCAATTCTCCGGGACAGGGGCTATGGCTACACCTTC. Protein product: CASSILRDRGYGYTF.

This clonotype was counted many times. The chain combines TRBV29-1 with TRBJ1-2; D remains unclear. Germline CDR1 is SQVTM and CDR2 is ANQGSEA. The CDR3 sequence is 11 residues long. Between the trimmed V and J ends, which lost 5 bases and 4 bases, there was a span of 8 bases. The chain's CDR3 is CSVWGSYGYTF. DNA of the CDR3: TGCAGCGTTTGGGGAAGCTATGGCTACACCTTC.